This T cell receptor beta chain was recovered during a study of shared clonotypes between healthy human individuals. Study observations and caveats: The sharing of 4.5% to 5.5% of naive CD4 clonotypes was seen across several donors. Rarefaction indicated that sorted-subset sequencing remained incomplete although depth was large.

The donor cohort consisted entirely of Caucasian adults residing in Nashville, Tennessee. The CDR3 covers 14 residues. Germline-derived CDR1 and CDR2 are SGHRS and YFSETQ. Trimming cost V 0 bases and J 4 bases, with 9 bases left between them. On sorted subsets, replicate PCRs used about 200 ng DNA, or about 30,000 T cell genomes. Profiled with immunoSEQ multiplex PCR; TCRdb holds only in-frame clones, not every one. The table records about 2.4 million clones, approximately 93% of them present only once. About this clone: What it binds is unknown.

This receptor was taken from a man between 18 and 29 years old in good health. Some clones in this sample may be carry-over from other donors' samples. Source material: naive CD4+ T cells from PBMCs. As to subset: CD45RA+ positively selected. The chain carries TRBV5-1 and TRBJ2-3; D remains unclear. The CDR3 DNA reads TGCGCCAGCAGCTTGGGTGTCGGAGCAGATACGCAGTATTTT. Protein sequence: CASSLGVGADTQYF.